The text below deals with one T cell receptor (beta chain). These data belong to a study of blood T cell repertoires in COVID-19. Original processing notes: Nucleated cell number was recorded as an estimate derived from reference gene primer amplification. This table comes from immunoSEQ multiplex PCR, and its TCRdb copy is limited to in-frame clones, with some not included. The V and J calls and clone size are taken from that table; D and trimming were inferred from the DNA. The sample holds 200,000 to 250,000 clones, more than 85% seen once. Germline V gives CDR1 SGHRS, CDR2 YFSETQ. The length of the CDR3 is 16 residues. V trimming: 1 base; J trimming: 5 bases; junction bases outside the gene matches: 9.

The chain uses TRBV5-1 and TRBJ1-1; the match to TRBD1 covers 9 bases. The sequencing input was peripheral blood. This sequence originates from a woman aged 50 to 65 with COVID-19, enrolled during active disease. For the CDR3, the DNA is TGCGCCAGCAGCTTGATGGGACAGGGCGCAAAAACTGAAGCTTTCTTT. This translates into CASSLMGQGAKTEAFF.